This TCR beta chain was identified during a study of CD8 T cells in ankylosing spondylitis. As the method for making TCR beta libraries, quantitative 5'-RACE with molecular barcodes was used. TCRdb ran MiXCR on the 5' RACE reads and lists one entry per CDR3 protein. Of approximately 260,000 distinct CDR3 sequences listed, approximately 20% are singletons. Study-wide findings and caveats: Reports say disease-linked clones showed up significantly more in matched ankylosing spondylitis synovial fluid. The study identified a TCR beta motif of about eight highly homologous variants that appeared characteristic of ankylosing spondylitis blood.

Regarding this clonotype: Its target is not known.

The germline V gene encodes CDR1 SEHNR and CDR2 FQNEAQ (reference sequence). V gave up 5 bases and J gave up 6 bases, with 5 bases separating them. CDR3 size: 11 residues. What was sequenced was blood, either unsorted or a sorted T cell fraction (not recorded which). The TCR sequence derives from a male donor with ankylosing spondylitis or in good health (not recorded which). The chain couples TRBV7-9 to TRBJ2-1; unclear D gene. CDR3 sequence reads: CASSESNEQFF. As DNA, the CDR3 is TGTGCCAGCAGCGAAAGCAATGAGCAGTTCTTC.